Described below is a single T cell receptor (beta chain) sequence and its context. This entry is derived from a study of cytomegalovirus exposure and HLA in healthy donors. The V gene's germline CDR1 is MNHEY and CDR2 SVGAGI. Trimming removed 2 bases from V and 4 bases from J, with 9 bases in between. The CDR3 consists of 14 residues. A multiplex PCR was run with 60 Vbeta primers and 13 Jbeta primers. Repertoires were generated with immunoSEQ multiplex PCR, while TCRdb's copy carries only in-frame clones and drops some. The sample carries under 200,000 clones, almost 85% recorded once. The clonotype comes from a woman aged 45-60 years in good health and CMV-seronegative. The chain joins TRBV6-5 to TRBJ1-5; D is ambiguous. Sequencing was done on a sample of PBMCs. As DNA, the CDR3 is TGTGCCAGCAGTTACACGAGGACTAATCAGCCCCAGCATTTT. Protein: CASSYTRTNQPQHF.